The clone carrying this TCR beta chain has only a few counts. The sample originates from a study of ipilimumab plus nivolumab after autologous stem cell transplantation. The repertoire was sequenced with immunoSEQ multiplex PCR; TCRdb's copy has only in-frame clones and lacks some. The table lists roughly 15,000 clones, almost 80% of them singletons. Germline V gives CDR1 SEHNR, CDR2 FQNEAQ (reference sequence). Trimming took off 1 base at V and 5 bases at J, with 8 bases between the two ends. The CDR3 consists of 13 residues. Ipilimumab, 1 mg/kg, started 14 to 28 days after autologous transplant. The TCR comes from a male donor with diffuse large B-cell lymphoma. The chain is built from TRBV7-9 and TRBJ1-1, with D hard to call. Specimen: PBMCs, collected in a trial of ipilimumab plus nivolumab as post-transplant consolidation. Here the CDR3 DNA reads TGTGCCAGCAGCTTAGGATTTGGTACTGAAGCTTTCTTT. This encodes CASSLGFGTEAFF.